Listed below are T cell receptor beta chains from one sample, sequenced in a study of T cells expressing NK-cell markers. TCRdb re-called the 5' RACE reads, yielding one record per CDR3 amino acid sequence without DNA. The specimen's table records roughly 390,000 distinct CDR3 sequences. The sequencing input was blood T cells: a sorted CD56 or NKG2C T cell subset, CD4+ or CD8+ T cells, or bulk PBMC T cells (not recorded which). Every receptor here comes from a man between 18 and 69 years old in good health. Each CDR3 is given with its conserved first and last residue.

TRBV15	TRBJ2-2	CATSRGGLAGGELFF
TRBV4-2	TRBJ1-1	CASSQEHGFMNTEAFF
TRBV9	TRBJ2-7	CASSVGPGRDLGGEQYF
TRBV5-1	TRBJ1-4	CASSPRGGANEKLFF
TRBV4-2	TRBJ2-3	CASSRGRDTQYF
TRBV11-2	TRBJ2-1	CASSHLGGGRYNEQFF
TRBV5-1	TRBJ1-1	CASSLSPGFSEAFF
TRBV7-9	TRBJ2-1	CASSLGFVWDEQFF
TRBV11-2	TRBJ2-7	CASSPSSTGGYLAYEQYF
TRBV11-2	TRBJ1-6	CASSLGLTGGRSPLHF
TRBV11-1	TRBJ2-2	CASSLELLGNTGELFF
TRBV12-5	TRBJ1-2	CASGSFQGGGYTF
TRBV11-2	TRBJ1-2	CASSPRGPVYDRTF
TRBV12-3/TRBV12-4	TRBJ2-7	CASSIAGEQYF
TRBV6-1	TRBJ2-6	CASSQQGLLGANVLTF
TRBV5-5	TRBJ2-2	CASKRGPNTGELFF
TRBV28	TRBJ1-2	CASSDRGQAYGYTF
TRBV19	TRBJ1-1	CASTLTGQGIREAFF
TRBV6-5	TRBJ2-5	CASSYGANRYQETQYF
TRBV20-1	TRBJ2-5	CSAPDQLGAQYF
TRBV19	TRBJ2-2	CASSKAGARDTGELFF
TRBV5-1	TRBJ2-1	CASTQGLAMDEQFF
TRBV20-1	TRBJ2-1	CSAKTSWVPFF
TRBV12-3/TRBV12-4	TRBJ2-2	CATPGQANTGELFF
TRBV20-1	TRBJ2-1	CSASRGLAGGEQFF
TRBV25-1	TRBJ1-6	CASTGASPPNSPLHF
TRBV15	TRBJ1-6	CATSRDSGRRNSPLHF
TRBV12-3/TRBV12-4	TRBJ2-1	CASTSYRDRVYNEQFF
TRBV11-2	TRBJ2-7	CASTKWGEQYF
TRBV10-3	TRBJ2-7	CAIGMTGQTIYF
TRBV4-2	TRBJ2-1	CASSHAARGRSSYNEQFF
TRBV12-3/TRBV12-4	TRBJ2-5	CASSFRSGGAWETQYF
TRBV5-5	TRBJ2-7	CASSFGPHKTYEQYF
TRBV5-6	TRBJ1-2	CASSQDRGRGYTF
TRBV5-1	TRBJ2-7	CASSFAIGGAYEQYF
TRBV12-3/TRBV12-4	TRBJ2-5	CASSLGGWVEETQYF
TRBV28	TRBJ2-7	CASSSGRREQYF
TRBV5-8	TRBJ2-1	CASSPRTRSYPANEQFF
TRBV12-3/TRBV12-4	TRBJ2-1	CATRPLAVYNEQFF
TRBV12-3/TRBV12-4	TRBJ2-5	CASRSSGGGQETQYF
TRBV2	TRBJ1-1	CASSRDPNTEAFF
TRBV2	TRBJ1-6	CASSHRERSPLHF
TRBV11-2	TRBJ2-4	CASSSLTGRTIQYF
TRBV6-5	TRBJ1-2	CASRSQTRDRGDYGYTF
TRBV7-9	TRBJ2-3	CASNKQERADTQYF
TRBV12-3/TRBV12-4	TRBJ2-3	CASSMTGTSGGADTQYF
TRBV2	TRBJ1-1	CASNLLWRRNTEAFF
TRBV11-2	TRBJ2-1	CASSPPMGGGRYNEQFF
TRBV9	TRBJ2-5	CASSATSGVTETQYF
TRBV6-2/TRBV6-3	TRBJ2-7	CASHGRGDSYEQYF
TRBV5-1	TRBJ2-3	CASSWTGQARTDTQYF
TRBV6-5	TRBJ1-1	CASSYKLSGGHSMAFF
TRBV25-1	TRBJ2-7	CASSDWAGHYEQYF
TRBV28	TRBJ1-3	CASIDSYSGNTIYF
TRBV12-3/TRBV12-4	TRBJ1-1	CASSSLWAEAFF
TRBV28	TRBJ1-1	CASSLSSWEAFF
TRBV5-1	TRBJ1-2	CASSPMDGGGYTF
TRBV20-1	TRBJ2-1	CSARPPTRPANEQFF
TRBV7-9	TRBJ2-7	CASSLDSPARGEQYF